The source of this T cell receptor (beta chain) is a study of vaccination effects on CD4 cells after COVID-19. Whole-study findings and limits: Clones arising from infection and from vaccination showed marked clonal contraction late after vaccination.

Using viral peptide pools, the ViraFEST assay grew out antigen-specific CD4+ T cells prior to sequencing. The culture ran for roughly ten days before CD4+ T cells were isolated. Participants received two doses of either the BNT162b2 or mRNA-1273 vaccine. Cultures got half-medium changes with IL-2 on days 3 and 7. As regards this clone: The antigen remains undetermined.

Sequencing was performed with immunoSEQ multiplex PCR; in TCRdb, only in-frame clones are kept and a portion is missing. The sample shows about 72,000 clones, approximately 80% of them seen only once. This TCR was recovered from a human donor who received a COVID-19 vaccine. The sequencing here drew on CD4+ T cells from PBMCs cultured with HCoV-229E spike peptides, taken after COVID-19 vaccination.

CDR3 amino acids: CASSPDFSHTQYF. CDR3 sequence (DNA): TGTGCCAGCTCACCGGACTTTTCGCATACGCAGTATTTT. J is TRBJ2-3 and V is TRBV18; weak D call: TRBD2 (5 bases). Germline V lookup: CDR1 KGHSH, CDR2 LQKENI. Trimming shortened V by 3 bases and J by 7 bases, and 11 bases separated the two germline ends. The CDR3 covers 13 residues.